The 16 T cell receptor beta chains presented below share a single source sample, sequenced in a study of blood T cells in healthy people across ages. Combining a sample-barcoded 5' primer with a J-beta primer mix, a second PCR ran for about 7 to 12 cycles. TCRdb re-derived calls from the 5' RACE reads in MiXCR, one entry per CDR3 protein. The sample carries about 1,600,000 distinct CDR3 sequences, 42% recorded once. The sequencing input was blood. These receptor sequences come from a woman aged 18 to 35 in good health.

This sequence joins TRBV5-1 and TRBJ1-2, with D possibly being TRBD1 (5 bases). Trimming took 5 bases from V and 5 from J, leaving 19 bases between them. This CDR3 contains 15 residues. Germline V gene sequence: CDR1 SGHRS, CDR2 YFSETQ. CDR3 coding DNA: TGCGCCAGCAGGCAAGACAGCCAACCTGGGTATGGCTACACCTTC. It specifies CASRQDSQPGYGYTF.

This clonotype was counted at least ten times. The rearrangement links TRBV4-1 to TRBJ1-2; D remains ambiguous. Germline CDR1 is MGHRA and CDR2 is YSYEKL. Trimming left V 3 bases short and J 8 bases short, with 10 bases between. The CDR3 is made up of 12 amino acids. CDR3 region: CASSQDRTGYTF. CDR3 in DNA: TGCGCCAGCAGCCAGGACCGGACGGGCTACACCTTC.

This chain links TRBV14 with TRBJ2-3; 8 bases fit TRBD2. J was trimmed by 0 bases and V by 0 bases; bases with no gene match: 11. This CDR3 has 19 residues. Germline values: CDR1 SGHDN, CDR2 FVKESK. The CDR3 loop is CASSQDWRGLDSSTDTQYF. CDR3 nucleotides: TGTGCCAGCAGCCAAGATTGGAGGGGACTAGACAGCAGCACAGATACGCAGTATTTT.

This clonotype appeared a few times. CDR3 nucleotides: TGTGCCAGCAGACCGGGACACCTACCCTACGAGCAGTACTTC. Protein: CASRPGHLPYEQYF. The chain joins TRBV12-3 or TRBV12-4 to TRBJ2-7; possibly TRBD1 for D (6 bases). V dropped 6 bases and J dropped 2 bases, with 14 bases sitting between them. The CDR3 sequence is 14 residues long.

This clonotype has more than one count but fewer than ten. This chain joins TRBV27 and TRBJ2-7; the D gene is possibly TRBD1 (5 bases). This CDR3 has 15 residues. Looked up from germline, CDR1 is MNHEY and CDR2 is SMNVEV (reference sequence). With 3 bases removed from V and 3 bases from J, the gap between germline ends came to 15 bases. CDR3 sequence reads: CASSFMVQGGYEQYF. The DNA for the CDR3 is TGTGCCAGCAGTTTCATGGTCCAGGGCGGCTACGAGCAGTACTTC.

This clonotype was detected only once. The chain has TRBV3-1 and TRBJ2-4; D is undetermined. Near its end, the DNA agrees better with TRBJ2-7, so the J call may be wrong. The V gene's germline CDR1 is LGHDT and CDR2 YNNKEL (reference sequence). This CDR3 has 17 amino acids. CDR3 region: CASSQGHLRGYSYEQYF. DNA for the CDR3: TGTGCCAGCAGCCAAGGGCATTTGCGCGGATACTCCTACGAGCAGTACTTC.

This clonotype was seen a handful of times. V and J are TRBV7-9 and TRBJ2-7, with TRBD1 identical over 7 bases. V lost 0 bases to trimming and J lost 6 bases; unmatched junction nucleotides: 11. Germline CDR1 SEHNR, CDR2 FQNEAQ (reference sequence). This CDR3 region has 16 residues. The CDR3 protein is CASSLAGTAYGVEQYF. For the CDR3, the DNA is TGTGCCAGCAGCTTAGCCGGGACAGCCTATGGGGTCGAGCAGTACTTC. Complete variable domain (other parts from reference TRBV7-9 and TRBJ2-7): DTGVSQNPRHKITKRGQNVTFRCDPISEHNRLYWYRQTLGQGPEFLTYFQNEAQLEKSRLLSDRFSAERPKGSFSTLEIQRTEQGDSAMYLCASSLAGTAYGVEQYFGPGTRLTVT.

The CDR3 coding sequence is TGCAGTGCTTGGTCCTACAATGAGCAGTTCTTC. It is translated as CSAWSYNEQFF. The V gene is TRBV20-1, the J gene TRBJ2-1; D gene ambiguous. The length of the CDR3 is 11 residues. The V gene lost 5 bases and the J gene lost 1 base, with 3 bases spanning the gap. Germline V CDR1 and CDR2: DFQATT, SNEGSKA (reference sequence).

This chain joins TRBV7-2 and TRBJ2-3; D not certain. The germline gives CDR1 SGHTA, CDR2 FQGNSA. Trimming removed 6 bases at V and 0 bases at J, with 7 bases between. The CDR3 covers 13 residues. This chain's CDR3 is CASRSASTDTQYF. The CDR3 DNA reads TGTGCCAGCAGGAGCGCTAGCACAGATACGCAGTATTTT.

The chain uses TRBV6-1 and TRBJ2-1; TRBD2 matches at 7 bases. Trimming at V came to 7 bases and at J to 8 bases, leaving 11 bases not matched to a gene. Germline V gene data show CDR1 as MNHNS and CDR2 as SASEGT. The CDR3 is 14 residues long. The CDR3 region is CASTRGGLFDEQFF. The CDR3 DNA reads as TGTGCCAGCACTCGCGGGGGATTGTTCGATGAGCAGTTCTTC.

The rearrangement links TRBV20-1 to TRBJ2-7; 12 positions agree with TRBD2. V lost 3 bases to trimming and J lost 6 bases; unmatched junction nucleotides: 6. From germline, CDR1 is DFQATT and CDR2 SNEGSKA (reference sequence). This CDR3 contains 14 residues. The CDR3 DNA reads TGCAGTGCTAGCGTGACTAGCGGGAGTAGCGAGCAGTACTTC. Translation gives CSASVTSGSSEQYF.

J is TRBJ2-2 and V is TRBV2; D uncertain. V was shortened by 5 bases and J by 4 bases, with 8 bases between the two germline ends. CDR1 is SNHLY and CDR2 is FYNNEI in the germline V gene. This CDR3 is 13 amino acids long. The CDR3 nucleotides are TGTGCCAGCAGTAGGGATAGCACCGGGGAGCTGTTTTTT. It translates to CASSRDSTGELFF.

This chain connects TRBV7-3 to TRBJ2-1; D is perhaps TRBD1 (6 bases). Germline CDR1 is SGHTA and CDR2 is FQGTGA. The CDR3 consists of 14 residues. Deletions cut 5 bases from V and 5 bases from J, with 13 bases between. The CDR3 DNA follows: TGTGCCAGCAGCCGGACAGACCTAGACAATGAGCAGTTCTTC. This sequence encodes CASSRTDLDNEQFF.

A word on this clonotype: At one end the junction does not follow the germline gene, possibly because of a read error. The rearrangement links TRBV6-2 or TRBV6-3 to TRBJ2-7; D could derive from TRBD1 or TRBD2 (5 bases each). Germline lookup yields CDR1 MNHEY and CDR2 SVGEGT. The CDR3 length is 15 residues. CDR3 DNA: TGTGCCAGCAGTAACAGGCTGACTAACGTCTACGAGCGGTACTTC. Translated, it gives CASSNRLTNVYERYF.

The CDR3 spells CASSEAAGGLTNEQFF. The DNA of the CDR3 is TGTGCCAGCAGTGAAGCGGCAGGGGGACTAACCAATGAGCAGTTCTTC. The chain carries TRBV6-1 and TRBJ2-1; D could derive from TRBD1 or TRBD2 (7 bases each). V lost 0 bases, J lost 6 bases, and 15 bases lay in between. This CDR3 has 16 residues. Germline CDR1 reads MNHNS; CDR2 reads SASEGT.

This clonotype came up a few times. V is TRBV7-2 and J is TRBJ1-6; 10 nucleotides line up with TRBD1. The CDR3 covers 15 residues. The trim removed 1 base at V and 10 bases at J, leaving 4 bases unmatched. Per the germline V gene, CDR1 is SGHTA and CDR2 is FQGNSA. The CDR3 loop is CASSLGGTGVSPLHF. For the CDR3, the DNA is TGTGCCAGCAGCTTAGGTGGGACAGGGGTCTCACCCCTCCACTTT.